These T cell receptor beta chains were read from a single sample in a study of T cell changes during pregnancy in multiple sclerosis. The data were produced by immunoSEQ multiplex PCR, yet TCRdb's version contains in-frame clones alone and is incomplete. The repertoire holds 40,000 to 45,000 clones, with under 95% as singletons. The specimen comprised CD4+ T cells from peripheral blood mononuclear cells, sampled in the third trimester of pregnancy. These receptors all come from a female donor with multiple sclerosis, enrolled in a pregnancy study. Each CDR3 is given with its conserved first and last residue. The D gene is left open where the match is weak. Clone size is stated in some rows and not others, as once, few, many or a class when expanded.

CDR3aa,CDR3nt,abundance,j_gene,d_gene,v_gene
CASKGQMNTEAFF,TGTGCCAGTAAGGGACAGATGAACACTGAAGCTTTCTTT,NA,TRBJ1-1,TRBD1,TRBV14
CASSSTGNTDTQYF,TGTGCCAGCAGCTCCACCGGGAACACAGATACGCAGTATTTT,NA,TRBJ2-3,NA,TRBV7-3
CASSMDRSNTGELFF,TGTGCCAGCAGCATGGACAGATCGAACACCGGGGAGCTGTTTTTT,NA,TRBJ2-2,NA,TRBV28
CASSTLRTGNSYEQYF,TGTGCCAGTAGTACCCTCCGGACAGGAAACTCCTACGAGCAGTACTTC,NA,TRBJ2-7,TRBD1,TRBV19
CASSKGHRFEQYF,TGTGCCAGTAGTAAGGGACACCGTTTCGAGCAGTACTTC,NA,TRBJ2-7,NA,TRBV19
CAGRGGEGSGNTIYF,TGTGCCGGGAGGGGGGGGGAAGGATCTGGAAACACCATATATTTT,NA,TRBJ1-3,NA,TRBV19
CASGRTGGGRQHF,TGTGCCAGCGGACGGACAGGGGGCGGACGCCAGCATTTT,NA,TRBJ1-5,TRBD1,TRBV7-2
CASSQDHGTGGHNEQFF,TGCGCCAGCAGCCAAGATCACGGGACAGGGGGGCACAATGAGCAGTTCTTC,once,TRBJ2-1,TRBD1,TRBV4-1
CASSKTTPGEQFF,TGTGCCAGCAGCAAAACAACGCCGGGGGAGCAGTTCTTC,NA,TRBJ2-1,NA,TRBV11-3
CASRGLAGGWIEQFF,TGTGCCAGCAGGGGCCTAGCGGGAGGGTGGATTGAGCAGTTCTTC,NA,TRBJ2-1,TRBD2,TRBV2
CASSLRMRLAGNGTGELFF,TGTGCCAGCAGCTTAAGGATGAGACTAGCGGGTAATGGCACCGGGGAGCTGTTTTTT,NA,TRBJ2-2,TRBD2,TRBV11-3
CASSVVGAGGWGETQYF,TGTGCCAGCAGCGTGGTGGGGGCAGGGGGATGGGGAGAGACCCAGTACTTC,NA,TRBJ2-5,TRBD1,TRBV27
CASGLGIIAGGNQDTQYF,TGTGCTAGTGGTTTAGGCATAATAGCGGGAGGGAACCAGGATACGCAGTATTTT,NA,TRBJ2-3,TRBD2,TRBV12-5
CASSEMEGRWGWGYTF,TGTGCCAGCAGTGAAATGGAGGGGAGGTGGGGTTGGGGCTACACCTTC,NA,TRBJ1-2,NA,TRBV25-1
CASSFTGQGYYGYTF,TGTGCCAGCAGTTTCACAGGACAGGGTTACTATGGCTACACCTTC,NA,TRBJ1-2,TRBD1,TRBV27
CSARGGRAPYEQYF,TGCAGCGCACGGGGAGGGAGGGCCCCCTACGAGCAGTACTTC,NA,TRBJ2-7,TRBD2,TRBV29-1
CASSTTSGSFTGELFF,TGTGCCAGCAGCACCACTAGCGGGAGTTTTACCGGGGAGCTGTTTTTT,NA,TRBJ2-2,TRBD2,TRBV5-4
CASSQGPARLAGAYEQYF,TGCGCCAGCAGCCAAGGACCCGCCAGACTAGCGGGGGCCTACGAGCAGTACTTC,NA,TRBJ2-7,TRBD2,TRBV4-3
CASSASYNEQFF,TGTGCCAGCAGCGCGTCCTACAATGAGCAGTTCTTC,few,TRBJ2-1,NA,TRBV7-2
CASGLVLGAGVSGETQYF,TGTGCTAGTGGTTTGGTACTGGGAGCGGGAGTTTCTGGGGAGACCCAGTACTTC,NA,TRBJ2-5,TRBD2,TRBV12-5
CASSSPASGSTDTQYF,TGTGCCAGCAGTTCCCCGGCTAGCGGGAGCACAGATACGCAGTATTTT,NA,TRBJ2-3,TRBD2,TRBV28
CSANKREGMVQYF,TGCAGCGCCAATAAGCGGGAGGGGATGGTACAGTATTTT,few,TRBJ2-3,TRBD2,TRBV29-1
CASSSDRGGEQYF,TGTGCCAGCTCATCCGACAGGGGAGGGGAGCAGTACTTC,NA,TRBJ2-7,NA,TRBV18
CASSVGLAGVGQETQYF,TGTGCCAGCAGCGTAGGACTAGCGGGAGTGGGTCAAGAGACCCAGTACTTC,NA,TRBJ2-5,TRBD2,TRBV9
CASSPGQGSWNYEQYF,TGTGCCAGCAGCCCGGGACAGGGCTCGTGGAACTACGAGCAGTACTTC,NA,TRBJ2-7,TRBD1,TRBV7-2
CASSLVAGGESMFPYGYTF,TGTGCCAGCAGCTTAGTCGCAGGGGGCGAGAGTATGTTCCCTTATGGCTACACCTTC,NA,TRBJ1-2,TRBD1,TRBV5-6
CASSSGTVEKLFF,TGTGCCAGCAGCTCTGGGACAGTTGAAAAACTGTTTTTT,NA,TRBJ1-4,TRBD1,TRBV7-2
CASSLQGGSTDTQYF,TGTGCCAGCAGTTTACAGGGAGGGAGCACAGATACGCAGTATTTT,NA,TRBJ2-3,TRBD2,TRBV28
CASSDQGTEGNTIYF,TGTGCCAGCAGCGATCAAGGGACAGAAGGAAACACCATATATTTT,NA,TRBJ1-3,TRBD1,TRBV2
CASSSKRVSSYNEQFF,TGTGCCAGCAGCTCCAAGCGGGTAAGCTCCTACAATGAGCAGTTCTTC,NA,TRBJ2-1,NA,TRBV7-3
CSVVRGGQGDTEAFF,TGCAGCGTTGTCCGCGGAGGACAGGGCGACACTGAAGCTTTCTTT,NA,TRBJ1-1,TRBD1,TRBV29-1
CASSTWRLPQHF,TGTGCCAGCAGTACTTGGAGATTACCCCAGCATTTT,once,TRBJ1-5,NA,TRBV28
CASSSTSGGPYNEQFF,TGTGCTAGCAGCTCTACTAGCGGGGGCCCCTACAATGAGCAGTTCTTC,NA,TRBJ2-1,TRBD2,TRBV7-7
CASSPLPAGGINEQYF,TGTGCCAGCTCACCACTACCAGCGGGGGGAATAAACGAGCAGTACTTC,NA,TRBJ2-7,TRBD2,TRBV18
CASSLKRGPQETQYF,TGTGCCAGCAGCTTGAAGCGGGGACCCCAAGAGACCCAGTACTTC,NA,TRBJ2-5,TRBD2,TRBV5-4
CASSYSGQTYEQYF,TGTGCCAGCAGTTACTCCGGACAGACCTACGAGCAGTACTTC,NA,TRBJ2-7,NA,TRBV6-6
CASSLGGSVNTEAFF,TGCGCCAGCAGCTTGGGGGGCTCGGTGAACACTGAAGCTTTCTTT,NA,TRBJ1-1,NA,TRBV5-1
CASSPLPTANTEAFF,TGTGCCAGCAGTCCTCTCCCGACAGCAAACACTGAAGCTTTCTTT,few,TRBJ1-1,NA,TRBV25-1
CASTATGRFTEAFF,TGTGCCAGCACCGCGACAGGTCGGTTCACTGAAGCTTTCTTT,NA,TRBJ1-1,NA,TRBV28
CASGERTVSNQPQHF,TGTGCCAGTGGAGAGAGGACAGTTAGCAATCAGCCCCAGCATTTT,few,TRBJ1-5,NA,TRBV19
CASSLSGGKFYEQYF,TGTGCCAGCAGCCTTTCGGGGGGAAAGTTTTACGAGCAGTACTTC,NA,TRBJ2-7,TRBD2,TRBV2